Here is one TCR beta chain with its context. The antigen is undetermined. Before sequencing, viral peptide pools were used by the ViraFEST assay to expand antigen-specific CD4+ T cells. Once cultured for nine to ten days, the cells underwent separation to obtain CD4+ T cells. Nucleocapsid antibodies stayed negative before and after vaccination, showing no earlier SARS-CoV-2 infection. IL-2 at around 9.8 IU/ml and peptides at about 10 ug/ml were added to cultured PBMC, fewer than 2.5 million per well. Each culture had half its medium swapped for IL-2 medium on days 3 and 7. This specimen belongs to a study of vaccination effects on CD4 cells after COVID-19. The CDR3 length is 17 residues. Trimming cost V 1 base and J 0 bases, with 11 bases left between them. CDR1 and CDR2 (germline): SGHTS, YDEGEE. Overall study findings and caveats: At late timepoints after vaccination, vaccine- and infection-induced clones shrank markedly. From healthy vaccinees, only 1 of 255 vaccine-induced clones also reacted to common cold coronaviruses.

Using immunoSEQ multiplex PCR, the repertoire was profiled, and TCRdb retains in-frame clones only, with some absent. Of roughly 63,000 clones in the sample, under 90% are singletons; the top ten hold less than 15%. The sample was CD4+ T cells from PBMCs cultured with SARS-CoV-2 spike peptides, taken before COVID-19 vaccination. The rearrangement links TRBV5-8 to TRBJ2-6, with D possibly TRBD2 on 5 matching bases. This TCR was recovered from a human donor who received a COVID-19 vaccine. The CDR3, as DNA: TGTGCCAGCAGCTTGCGGGGTGTTAGCTCTGGGGCCAACGTCCTGACTTTC. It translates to CASSLRGVSSGANVLTF.